This is a list of T cell receptor beta chains from one sample in a study of cytomegalovirus exposure and HLA in healthy donors. Assay used: immunoSEQ multiplex PCR; TCRdb lists only in-frame clones, some missing. The sample lists more than 90,000 clones; 81% were seen once. Sequencing was done on a sample of PBMCs. All receptors come from a woman in her 70s in good health and CMV-seropositive. Both conserved end residues are part of each CDR3. Each record gives: CDR3 protein, CDR3 DNA, J gene, D gene, clone size, V gene. A D gene is named only where the DNA matches it firmly. Only some rows state a clone size, as once, few, many or a class for expanded clones.

CSVATVLNTGELFF TGCAGCGTTGCCACGGTCTTAAACACCGGGGAGCTGTTTTTT TRBJ2-2 - - TRBV29-1
CASSPPSDETQYF TGTGCCAGCAGCCCCCCCTCAGATGAGACCCAGTACTTC TRBJ2-5 - - TRBV11-3
CASSVGLAGGGKGYNEQFF TGTGCCAGCAGCGTAGGGCTAGCGGGGGGAGGAAAGGGGTACAATGAGCAGTTCTTC TRBJ2-1 TRBD2 - TRBV9
CASSLFVSGKETQYF TGTGCCAGCAGCTTATTCGTTAGCGGGAAGGAGACCCAGTACTTC TRBJ2-5 TRBD2 - TRBV7-2
CASSQEGQGASNYGYTF TGTGCCAGCAGCCAAGAAGGGCAGGGGGCGAGTAACTATGGCTACACCTTC TRBJ1-2 TRBD1 - TRBV4-2
CASSPIHSSSYEQYF TGTGCCAGCAGCCCCATACACAGCAGCTCCTACGAGCAGTACTTC TRBJ2-7 - - TRBV28
CSAPRGDEQYF TGCAGTGCCCCTCGAGGTGACGAGCAGTACTTC TRBJ2-7 - - TRBV20-1
CASSQTGQGTDTQYF TGCGCCAGCAGCCAGACGGGACAAGGCACAGATACGCAGTATTTT TRBJ2-3 - - TRBV4-1
CASSQDPGSTWGEAFF TGTGCCAGCAGCCAAGATCCCGGGTCCACATGGGGCGAAGCTTTCTTT TRBJ1-1 - few TRBV4-2
CASSPGSGSYDEQYF TGTGCCAGCTCCCCGGGTAGCGGGAGTTACGACGAGCAGTACTTC TRBJ2-7 TRBD2 - TRBV18
CASRSTSGSYEQYF TGTGCCAGCAGATCGACTAGCGGGAGTTACGAGCAGTACTTC TRBJ2-7 TRBD2 - TRBV6-5
CAGTFGGLMGNQPQHF TGTGCCGGCACTTTTGGGGGCTTGATGGGCAATCAGCCCCAGCATTTT TRBJ1-5 - - TRBV28
CASSFSGTGETQYF TGTGCCAGCAGCTTTAGCGGGACGGGGGAGACCCAGTACTTC TRBJ2-5 TRBD2 - TRBV7-2
CASSPKLAGGLANEQFF TGCGCCAGCAGCCCTAAATTAGCGGGAGGGCTGGCCAATGAGCAGTTCTTC TRBJ2-1 TRBD2 once TRBV5-1
CAWVIAGADYGYTF TGTGCCTGGGTTATTGCGGGGGCGGACTATGGCTACACCTTC TRBJ1-2 - - TRBV30
CASSRQRPSGNTIYF TGTGCCAGCAGCCGTCAGAGGCCCTCTGGAAACACCATATATTTT TRBJ1-3 - - TRBV7-9
CASSFRLAGEADTQYF TGTGCCAGTAGTTTCCGACTAGCGGGAGAAGCAGATACGCAGTATTTT TRBJ2-3 TRBD2 - TRBV19
CASSQRQGAGRAFF TGTGCCAGCAGCCAAAGACAGGGGGCGGGACGAGCTTTCTTT TRBJ1-1 TRBD1 - TRBV14
CASSGTGAINEQFF TGCGCCAGCAGCGGGACAGGGGCGATCAATGAGCAGTTCTTC TRBJ2-1 TRBD1 - TRBV4-1
CASTVAGELFF TGTGCCAGCACCGTCGCCGGGGAGCTGTTTTTT TRBJ2-2 - - TRBV6-1
CASSRTRGLWETQYF TGCGCCAGCAGCCGGACCAGGGGGCTCTGGGAGACCCAGTACTTC TRBJ2-5 TRBD1 - TRBV4-3
CASSLTSGIYNEQFF TGTGCCAGCAGCTTAACTAGCGGGATTTACAATGAGCAGTTCTTC TRBJ2-1 TRBD2 - TRBV7-2
CASSRNRYEQYF TGTGCCAGCAGCAGGAACAGGTACGAGCAGTACTTC TRBJ2-7 - - TRBV5-4
CASSLSAGGGNRGHTGELFF TGCGCCAGCAGCTTATCGGCCGGCGGGGGAAACAGGGGGCACACCGGGGAGCTGTTTTTT TRBJ2-2 TRBD1 - TRBV5-1
CASSLDFKRADTQYF TGTGCCAGCAGCTTGGACTTTAAGAGGGCAGATACGCAGTATTTT TRBJ2-3 - - TRBV5-5
CASSPPGQGVHEQYF TGTGCCAGCAGCCCTCCGGGACAGGGGGTACACGAGCAGTACTTC TRBJ2-7 TRBD1 many TRBV5-4